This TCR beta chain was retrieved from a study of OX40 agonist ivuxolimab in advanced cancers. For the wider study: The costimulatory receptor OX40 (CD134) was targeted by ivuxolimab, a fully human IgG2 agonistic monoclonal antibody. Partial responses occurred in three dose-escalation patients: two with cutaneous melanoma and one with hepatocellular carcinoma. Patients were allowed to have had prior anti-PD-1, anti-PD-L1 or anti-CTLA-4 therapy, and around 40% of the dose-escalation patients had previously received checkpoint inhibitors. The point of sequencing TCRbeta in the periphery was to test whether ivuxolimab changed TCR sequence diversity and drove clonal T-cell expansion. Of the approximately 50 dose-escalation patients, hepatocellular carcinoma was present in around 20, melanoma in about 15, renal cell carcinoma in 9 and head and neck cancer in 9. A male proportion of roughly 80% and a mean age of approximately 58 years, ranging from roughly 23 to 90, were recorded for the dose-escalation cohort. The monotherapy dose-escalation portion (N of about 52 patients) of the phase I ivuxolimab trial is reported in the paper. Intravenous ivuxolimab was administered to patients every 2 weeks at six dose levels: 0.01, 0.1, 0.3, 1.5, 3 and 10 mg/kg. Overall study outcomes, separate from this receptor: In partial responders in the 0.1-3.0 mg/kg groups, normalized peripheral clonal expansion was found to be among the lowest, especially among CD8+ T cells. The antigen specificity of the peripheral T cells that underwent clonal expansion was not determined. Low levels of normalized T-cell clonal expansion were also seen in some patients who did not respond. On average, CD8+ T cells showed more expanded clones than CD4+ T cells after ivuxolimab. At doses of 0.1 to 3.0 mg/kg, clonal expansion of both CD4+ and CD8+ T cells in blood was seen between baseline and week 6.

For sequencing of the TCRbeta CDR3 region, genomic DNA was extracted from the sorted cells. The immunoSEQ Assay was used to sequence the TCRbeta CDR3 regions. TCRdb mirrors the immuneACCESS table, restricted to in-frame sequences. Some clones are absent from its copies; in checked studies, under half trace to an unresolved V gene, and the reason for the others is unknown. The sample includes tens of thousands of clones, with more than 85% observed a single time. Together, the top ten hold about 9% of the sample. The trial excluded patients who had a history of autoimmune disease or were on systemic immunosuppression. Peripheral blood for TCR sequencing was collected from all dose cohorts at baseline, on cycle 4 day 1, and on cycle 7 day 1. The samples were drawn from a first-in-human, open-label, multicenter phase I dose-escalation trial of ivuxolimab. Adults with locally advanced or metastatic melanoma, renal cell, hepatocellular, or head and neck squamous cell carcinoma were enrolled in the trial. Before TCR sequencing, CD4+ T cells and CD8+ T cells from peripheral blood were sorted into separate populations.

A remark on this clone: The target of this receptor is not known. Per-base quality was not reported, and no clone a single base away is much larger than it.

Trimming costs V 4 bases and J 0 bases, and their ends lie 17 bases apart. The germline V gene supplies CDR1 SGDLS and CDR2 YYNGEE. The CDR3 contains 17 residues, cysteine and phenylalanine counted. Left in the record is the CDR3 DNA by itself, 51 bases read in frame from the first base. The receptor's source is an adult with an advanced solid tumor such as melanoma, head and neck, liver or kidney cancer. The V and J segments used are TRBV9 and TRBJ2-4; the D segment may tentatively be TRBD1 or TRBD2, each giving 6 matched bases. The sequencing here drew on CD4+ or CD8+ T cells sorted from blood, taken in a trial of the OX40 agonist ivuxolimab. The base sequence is TGTGCCAGCAGCCCTTGGGGGGCTAGCGCAGCCAAAAACATTCAGTACTTC. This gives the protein CASSPWGASAAKNIQYF.